The 30 T cell receptor beta chains given below trace back to one sample, sequenced in a study of cytotoxic CD8 clonotypes in ibrutinib-treated CLL. Measured with immunoSEQ multiplex PCR; TCRdb has only the in-frame clones, and not every one. The data show about 130,000 clones, approximately 83% seen once. Sequencing was performed on PBMCs, taken after 24 months of ibrutinib treatment. The source is a human donor with chronic lymphocytic leukemia.

This clone occurred once. The genes are TRBV15 and TRBJ1-1; 7 positions agree with TRBD1. V shed 6 bases and J 0 bases; nucleotides not matched to a gene: 4. Germline CDR1 and CDR2: LNHNV and YYDKDF (reference sequence). The CDR3 has 14 amino acids. This chain's CDR3 is CATRYDRVNTEAFF. The CDR3 DNA sequence: TGTGCCACCAGGTACGACAGGGTGAACACTGAAGCTTTCTTT.

The table lists this clone with a count of one. The gene calls are TRBV4-3 and TRBJ1-5; 12 positions match TRBD1. The CDR3 is made up of 17 amino acids. Unmatched junction bases numbered 7, after V lost 0 bases and J lost 7 bases. CDR1 LGHNA and CDR2 YSLEER come from the germline V gene. In DNA, the CDR3 is TGCGCCAGCAGCCAAGACTGGGGGACAGGGGGCCTCCAGCCCCAGCATTTT. Translating gives CASSQDWGTGGLQPQHF.

The chain recombines TRBV7-9 with TRBJ1-3, with D perhaps matching TRBD1 (6 bases). The CDR3 spans 14 residues. V gave up 5 bases and J gave up 5 bases, with 13 bases separating them. Germline CDR1 reads SEHNR; CDR2 reads FQNEAQ (reference sequence). The CDR3 loop is CASSLLGQRNTIYF. The CDR3 nucleotides are TGTGCCAGCAGCCTCCTAGGACAGAGAAACACCATATATTTT.

The chain couples TRBV9 to TRBJ2-7, with D perhaps matching TRBD1 (6 bases). Trimming took off 4 bases at V and 6 bases at J, with 20 bases between the two ends. CDR1 is SGDLS, CDR2 YYNGEE, per germline. This CDR3 region has 15 residues. The CDR3 coding sequence is TGTGCCAGCAGCCAGGCGGATGGGGGCATTTTCGAGCAGTACTTC. As protein: CASSQADGGIFEQYF.

This rearrangement joins TRBV7-2 to TRBJ2-2; D is unclear. V shed 6 bases and J shed 1 base, with 9 bases lying between them. The CDR3 has 14 residues. The germline CDR1 and CDR2 sequences are SGHTA and FQGNSA. The CDR3 coding sequence is TGTGCCAGCAGGGGTTCCGAGAACACCGGGGAGCTGTTTTTT. Amino acids: CASRGSENTGELFF.

The DNA of the CDR3 is TGTGCCAGCAGTGACTCGCGGGAGAAGGGAGAGACCCAGTACTTC. It specifies CASSDSREKGETQYF. This sequence joins TRBV6-4 and TRBJ2-5; 7 bases align to TRBD2. The germline CDR1 and CDR2 sequences are MRHNA and SNTAGT. The CDR3 has 15 residues. V trimming: 0 bases; J trimming: 4 bases; junction bases outside the gene matches: 5.

Comments on this clone: The sample carries other DNA sequences with the same CDR3. The genes are TRBV11-3 and TRBJ2-7, with 7 bases fitting TRBD1. The CDR3 spans 13 residues. Germline V lookup: CDR1 SGHNT, CDR2 YENEEA. The junction had 2 bases not matched to a gene; V was cut back by 6 bases and J by 0 bases. Here the CDR3 DNA reads TGTGCCAGCAGTCCAGGGGGCTCCTACGAGCAGTACTTC. This gives the protein CASSPGGSYEQYF.

This rearrangement joins TRBV7-2 to TRBJ1-5, with TRBD1 matching 10 bases. V lost 5 bases and J lost 5; bases outside the gene matches: 9. The CDR3 is made up of 16 amino acids. Per germline, CDR1 SGHTA and CDR2 FQGNSA. This CDR3 reads CASSDDRGRLHQPQHF. CDR3 nucleotide sequence: TGTGCCAGCAGCGACGACAGGGGGCGACTTCATCAGCCCCAGCATTTT.

The rearrangement joins TRBV28 to TRBJ2-3, with TRBD2 identical over 7 bases. The CDR3 spans 15 residues. CDR1 MDHEN and CDR2 SYDVKM come from the germline V gene. Losses at the gene ends were 6 bases for V and 4 bases for J; bases not matched to a gene: 10. CDR3 loop: CASSLFRGSADTQYF. CDR3 sequence (DNA): TGTGCCAGCAGCCTCTTTCGCGGGAGCGCAGATACGCAGTATTTT.

The J gene is TRBJ1-2, the V gene TRBV15; weak D call: TRBD1 (5 bases). Germline CDR1 and CDR2: LNHNV and YYDKDF (reference sequence). This CDR3 has 15 amino acids. Trimming took off 11 bases at V and 4 bases at J, with 23 bases between the two ends. The CDR3 nucleotides are TGTGCCGTTGGACGGGGGATGGGGTTGGGCTATGGCTACACCTTC. Amino acid sequence: CAVGRGMGLGYGYTF.

The rearrangement uses TRBV27 and TRBJ2-6; the match to TRBD1 covers 7 bases. J lost 5 bases, V lost 7 bases, and 8 bases had no gene match. Germline-derived CDR1 and CDR2 are MNHEY and SMNVEV (reference sequence). This CDR3 comprises 15 residues. CDR3 nucleotide sequence: TGTGCCAGCAACCGACAGGGAATGAGGGCCAACGTCCTGACTTTC. Translating gives CASNRQGMRANVLTF.

The chain has TRBV7-2 and TRBJ2-3; the D gene could be TRBD1 or TRBD2 (5 bases each). Per the germline V gene, CDR1 is SGHTA and CDR2 is FQGNSA. This CDR3 contains 16 residues. With 1 base removed from V and 0 bases from J, the gap between germline ends came to 11 bases. The chain's CDR3 is CASSLVGTGSTDTQYF. CDR3 coding DNA: TGTGCCAGCAGCTTAGTCGGGACGGGTAGCACAGATACGCAGTATTTT.

The CDR3 coding sequence is TGTGCCAGCAGCTTAGACCCATTGAGGGGGAATACTAATGAAAAACTGTTTTTT. It specifies CASSLDPLRGNTNEKLFF. The chain couples TRBV7-2 to TRBJ1-4; maybe TRBD1 (6 bases). Trimming pared 1 base from V and 2 bases from J, leaving 17 bases between. CDR3 length: 18 residues. The germline CDR1 and CDR2 sequences are SGHTA and FQGNSA.

The rearrangement uses TRBV7-8 and TRBJ2-3; TRBD1 agrees at 7 bases. The length of the CDR3 is 15 residues. V lost 4 bases and J lost 3; bases outside the gene matches: 7. Germline loops: CDR1 SGHVS, CDR2 FQNEAQ. Written as DNA, the CDR3 is TGTGCCAGCAGCTCGGACAGGTGGGAGACAGATACGCAGTATTTT. It encodes CASSSDRWETDTQYF.

The chain combines TRBV6-6 with TRBJ1-4, with a tentative D call TRBD1 (5 bases). Germline lookup yields CDR1 MNHNY and CDR2 SVGAGI (reference sequence). Trimming shortened V by 4 bases and J by 6 bases, and 15 bases separated the two germline ends. The CDR3 covers 15 residues. The chain's CDR3 is CASSWEGREHEKLFF. The CDR3 DNA is TGTGCCAGCAGTTGGGAGGGCAGGGAGCATGAAAAACTGTTTTTT.

The chain employs TRBV6-5 and TRBJ1-2; 12 nucleotides match TRBD1. Germline V gives CDR1 MNHEY, CDR2 SVGAGI. The V gene end was trimmed by 4 bases and the J gene end by 7 bases; junction bases not matched to a gene: 10. The CDR3 spans 16 residues. CDR3 sequence reads: CASSLQPGQGAFGYTF. CDR3 sequence (DNA): TGTGCCAGCAGTTTGCAGCCGGGACAGGGGGCGTTTGGCTACACCTTC.

The J gene is TRBJ1-5, the V gene TRBV28, with 7 bases fitting TRBD1. Germline assignment: CDR1 MDHEN and CDR2 SYDVKM. The V gene end was trimmed by 6 bases and the J gene end by 8 bases; junction bases not matched to a gene: 10. The CDR3 length is 14 residues. This CDR3 reads CASRDPGQLKPQHF. Written as DNA, the CDR3 is TGTGCCAGCAGAGATCCGGGACAGTTGAAGCCCCAGCATTTT.

The chain recombines TRBV7-9 with TRBJ2-7; 8 bases agree with TRBD2. The junction had 2 bases not matched to a gene; V was cut back by 1 base and J by 0 bases. The CDR3 has 15 residues. Germline V gene sequence: CDR1 SEHNR, CDR2 FQNEAQ (reference sequence). CDR3 region: CASSLGGTSSYEQYF. The CDR3 DNA sequence: TGTGCCAGCAGCTTAGGGGGGACTAGCTCCTACGAGCAGTACTTC.

The chain couples TRBV14 to TRBJ2-7, with TRBD1 matching 7 bases. The CDR3 sequence is 16 residues long. CDR1 is SGHDN and CDR2 is FVKESK in the germline V gene. V dropped 2 bases and J dropped 2; count of bases not matched to a gene: 9. The CDR3 DNA reads TGTGCCAGCAGCCAATCGGGGACAGTCCCAACCTACGAGCAGTACTTC. Translated: CASSQSGTVPTYEQYF.

CDR3 nucleotide sequence: TGTGCCAGCAGCTTAGGAGGAACGGCGGGGGGTTCACCCCTCCACTTT. Translation gives CASSLGGTAGGSPLHF. J is TRBJ1-6 and V is TRBV7-6, with a weak D call TRBD1 (5 bases). Between the trimmed V and J ends, which lost 1 base and 9 bases, there was a span of 16 bases. The CDR3 consists of 16 residues. Germline V gene sequence: CDR1 SGHVS, CDR2 FNYEAQ.

V is TRBV23-1 and J is TRBJ2-3, with 7 bases matching TRBD2. TRBV23-1 belongs to the ORF category, with a function that is uncertain. The CDR3 spans 13 residues. The V segment lost 7 bases and the J segment 6 bases; nucleotides outside the gene matches: 7. CDR3 sequence reads: CASTGDYRDTQYF. Written as DNA, the CDR3 is TGCGCCAGCACCGGGGACTACCGGGATACGCAGTATTTT.

This clone was seen only once. The rearrangement joins TRBV19 to TRBJ2-2; 9 nucleotides line up with TRBD1. The V and J ends lost 6 bases and 6 bases, in that order; junction bases with no gene match: 11. There are 16 residues in the CDR3. Germline V gene sequence: CDR1 LNHDA, CDR2 SQIVND (reference sequence). CDR3 sequence reads: CASRKPGQGGAGELFF. The DNA for the CDR3 is TGTGCCAGTAGGAAGCCGGGACAGGGAGGGGCCGGGGAGCTGTTTTTT.

DNA of the CDR3: TGCGCCAGCAGCCAAGTGTTCGACTATGGGCAGTTCTTC. This sequence encodes CASSQVFDYGQFF. The chain joins TRBV4-3 to TRBJ2-1; D possibly corresponds to TRBD2 (5 bases). V was pared by 1 base and J by 12 bases, with 13 bases between. Looked up from germline, CDR1 is LGHNA and CDR2 is YSLEER. The CDR3 is 13 amino acids.

CDR3 loop: CAISGTGGSNYGYTF. The CDR3 bases are TGTGCCATCAGCGGGACAGGGGGCAGTAACTATGGCTACACCTTC. The rearrangement links TRBV10-3 to TRBJ1-2, with 12 bases lining up with TRBD1. CDR3 size: 15 residues. Trimming took 6 bases from V and 1 from J; bases not matched to a gene: 3. Germline CDR1 and CDR2: ENHRY and SYGVKD.

By its share, this clone is medium-sized. V usage is TRBV5-8 and J usage is TRBJ2-7, with D possibly being TRBD1 (6 bases). Trimming shortened V by 3 bases and J by 2 bases, and 9 bases separated the two germline ends. The CDR3 has 13 amino acids. CDR1 is SGHTS, CDR2 YDEGEE, per germline. This CDR3 is CASSWDNPYEQYF. The CDR3 nucleotides are TGTGCCAGCAGCTGGGACAATCCCTACGAGCAGTACTTC.

This clone was counted between two and nine times. This rearrangement joins TRBV28 to TRBJ1-5, with TRBD1 matching 9 bases. The J segment lost 7 bases and the V segment lost 6 bases, leaving 4 bases of the junction unmatched. Per the germline V gene, CDR1 is MDHEN and CDR2 is SYDVKM. The CDR3 spans 13 residues. In nucleotides, the CDR3 is TGTGCCAGCAGGGGACAGGGTGGACAGCCCCAGCATTTT. It specifies CASRGQGGQPQHF.

This chain uses TRBV5-1 with TRBJ1-1; 7 bases agree with TRBD1. The V gene's germline CDR1 is SGHRS and CDR2 YFSETQ. V lost 3 bases, J lost 4 bases, and 9 bases stayed unmatched. This CDR3 comprises 15 residues. CDR3 loop: CASSSGQGVGTEAFF. As DNA, the CDR3 is TGCGCCAGCAGCTCTGGGCAGGGGGTAGGCACTGAAGCTTTCTTT.

The chain couples TRBV7-2 to TRBJ1-3; no clear D. Germline V gene sequence: CDR1 SGHTA, CDR2 FQGNSA. The V end was cut by 4 bases, the J end by 4 bases, with 20 bases between. This CDR3 contains 17 residues. The CDR3 nucleotides are TGTGCCAGCAGCTCCCCGGACCGTGCATCCTTAGGAAACACCATATATTTT. It is translated as CASSSPDRASLGNTIYF.

The J gene is TRBJ1-1, the V gene TRBV28; D is ambiguous. The CDR3 has 11 residues. In germline, CDR1 is MDHEN, CDR2 SYDVKM. Deletions cut 8 bases from V and 0 bases from J, with 4 bases between. The CDR3 loop reads CASGLNTEAFF. The DNA for the CDR3 is TGTGCCAGCGGACTGAACACTGAAGCTTTCTTT.

Regarding this clone: Other DNA sequences in this specimen translate into the identical CDR3. V and J are TRBV18 and TRBJ2-3; D is uncertain. V lost 0 bases, J lost 0 bases, and 1 base lay in between. Germline V gene sequence: CDR1 KGHSH, CDR2 LQKENI. CDR3 length: 13 amino acids. CDR3 DNA sequence: TGTGCCAGCTCACCACCAAGCACAGATACGCAGTATTTT. Translation: CASSPPSTDTQYF.